Described below is a single TCR beta chain sequence and its context. The data were taken from a study of T cells in Graves' hyperthyroidism and ophthalmopathy. CDR3 length equals 12 residues. Germline-derived CDR1 and CDR2 are SGHKS and YYEKEE (reference sequence). Trimming left V 6 bases short and J 5 bases short, with 11 bases between. A lack of ophthalmopathy progression within 18 months defined stable Graves' hyperthyroidism. Aged 18 to 65, the patients had hyperthyroidism that was newly diagnosed and had lasted under 2 months. Orbital computed tomography, thyroid ultrasound, serum thyroxine and TRAb, and clinical symptoms together informed the diagnoses. The TCR beta CDR3 regions underwent amplification using RNA transcripts as the source. In the first-round RT-PCR of the TCR CDR3, the HTBI primer set was used. MiXCR was run by TCRdb on the multiplex PCR reads, yielding one entry per CDR3 protein. The sample holds some 720,000 distinct CDR3 sequences, roughly 17% seen once.

This receptor was taken from a young man with Graves' hyperthyroidism. Sequencing was carried out using blood. The chain is built from TRBV5-5 and TRBJ1-2, with D possibly being TRBD1 (5 bases). As DNA, the CDR3 is TGTGCCAGCACCCGACAGAATTATGGCTACACCTTC. Translated: CASTRQNYGYTF.